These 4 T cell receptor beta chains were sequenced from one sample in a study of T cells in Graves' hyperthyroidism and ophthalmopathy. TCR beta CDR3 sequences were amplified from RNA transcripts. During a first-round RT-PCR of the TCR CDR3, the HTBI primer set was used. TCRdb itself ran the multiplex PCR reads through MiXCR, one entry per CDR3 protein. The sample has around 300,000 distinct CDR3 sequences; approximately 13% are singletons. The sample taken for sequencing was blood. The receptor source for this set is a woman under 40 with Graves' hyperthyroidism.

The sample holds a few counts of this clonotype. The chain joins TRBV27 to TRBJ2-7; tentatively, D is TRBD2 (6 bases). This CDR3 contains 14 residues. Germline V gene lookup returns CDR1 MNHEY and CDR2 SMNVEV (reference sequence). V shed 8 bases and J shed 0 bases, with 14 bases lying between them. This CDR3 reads CASGPQAGSYEQYF. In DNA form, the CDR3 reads TGTGCCAGCGGACCCCAAGCGGGCTCCTACGAGCAGTACTTC.

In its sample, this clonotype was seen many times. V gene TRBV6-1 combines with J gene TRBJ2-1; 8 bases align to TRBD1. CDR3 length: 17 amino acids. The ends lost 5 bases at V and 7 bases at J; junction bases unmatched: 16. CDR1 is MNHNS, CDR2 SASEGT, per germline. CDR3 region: CASSKGPRQGLRNEQFF. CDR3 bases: TGTGCCAGCAGTAAAGGCCCCAGACAGGGGTTGAGAAATGAGCAGTTCTTC.

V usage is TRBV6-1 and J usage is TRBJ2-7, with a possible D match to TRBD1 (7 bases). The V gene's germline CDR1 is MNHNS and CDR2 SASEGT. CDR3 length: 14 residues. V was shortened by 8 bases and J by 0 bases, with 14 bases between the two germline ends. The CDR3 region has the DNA TGTGCCAGCGGCGGGACAGCGAGCTCCTACGAGCAGTACTTC. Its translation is CASGGTASSYEQYF.

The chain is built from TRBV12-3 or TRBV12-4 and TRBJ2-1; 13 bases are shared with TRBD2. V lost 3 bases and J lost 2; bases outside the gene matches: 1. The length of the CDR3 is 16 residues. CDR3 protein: CASSLGLAGPYNEQFF. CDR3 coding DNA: TGTGCCAGCAGTTTGGGACTAGCGGGACCCTACAATGAGCAGTTCTTC.